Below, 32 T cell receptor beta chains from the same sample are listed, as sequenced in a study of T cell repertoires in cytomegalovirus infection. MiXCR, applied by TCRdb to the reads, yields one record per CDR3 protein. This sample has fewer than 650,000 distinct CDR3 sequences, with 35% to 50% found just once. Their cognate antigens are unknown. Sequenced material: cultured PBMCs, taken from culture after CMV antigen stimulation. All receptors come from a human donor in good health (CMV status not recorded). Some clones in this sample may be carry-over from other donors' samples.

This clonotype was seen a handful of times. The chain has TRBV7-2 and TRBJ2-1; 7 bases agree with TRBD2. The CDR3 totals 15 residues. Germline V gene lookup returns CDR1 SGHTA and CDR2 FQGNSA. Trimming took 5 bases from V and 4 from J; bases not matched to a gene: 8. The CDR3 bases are TGTGCCAGCAGCACCACGATGGGGGGGTACAATGAGCAGTTCTTC. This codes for CASSTTMGGYNEQFF.

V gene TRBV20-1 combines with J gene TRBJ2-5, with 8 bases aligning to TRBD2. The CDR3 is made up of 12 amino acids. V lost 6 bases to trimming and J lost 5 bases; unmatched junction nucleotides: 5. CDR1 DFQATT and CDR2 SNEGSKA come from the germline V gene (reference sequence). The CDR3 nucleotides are TGCAGTGCCCAGCGGGAGAGCGAGACCCAGTACTTC. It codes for CSAQRESETQYF.

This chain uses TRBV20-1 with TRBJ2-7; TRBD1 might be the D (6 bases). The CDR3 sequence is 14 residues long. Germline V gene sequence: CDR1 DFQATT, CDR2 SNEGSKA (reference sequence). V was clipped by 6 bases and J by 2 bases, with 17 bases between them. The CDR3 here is CSASGASRAYEQYF. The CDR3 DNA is TGCAGTGCCTCAGGGGCTAGCCGCGCCTACGAGCAGTACTTC.

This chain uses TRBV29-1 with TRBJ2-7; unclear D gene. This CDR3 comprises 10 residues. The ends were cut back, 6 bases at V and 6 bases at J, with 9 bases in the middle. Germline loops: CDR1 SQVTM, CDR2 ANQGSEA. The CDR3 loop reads CSVGSREQYF. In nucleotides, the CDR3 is TGCAGCGTGGGGTCCCGCGAGCAGTACTTC.

This CDR3 reads CASSSLPEQFF. CDR3 nucleotide sequence: TGTGCCAGCAGCTCTCTTCCTGAGCAGTTCTTC. This chain links TRBV7-4 with TRBJ2-1, with D unclear. The CDR3 runs to 11 residues. From germline, CDR1 is SGHVT and CDR2 SQSDAQ. V lost 4 bases and J lost 9, with 7 bases in between. Combining the CDR3 with reference TRBV7-4 and TRBJ2-1 gives the whole variable domain GAGVSQSPRYKVAKRGRDVALRCDSISGHVTLYWYRQTLGQGSEVLTYSQSDAQRDKSGRPSGRFSAERPERSVSTLKIQRTEQGDSAVYLCASSSLPEQFFGPGTRLTVL.

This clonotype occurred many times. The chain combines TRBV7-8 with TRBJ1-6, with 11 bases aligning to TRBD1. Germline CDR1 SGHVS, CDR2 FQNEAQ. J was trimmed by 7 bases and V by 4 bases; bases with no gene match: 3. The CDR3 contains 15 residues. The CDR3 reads CASSYRDRGNSPLHF. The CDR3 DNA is TGTGCCAGCAGCTACCGGGACAGGGGGAATTCACCCCTCCACTTT.

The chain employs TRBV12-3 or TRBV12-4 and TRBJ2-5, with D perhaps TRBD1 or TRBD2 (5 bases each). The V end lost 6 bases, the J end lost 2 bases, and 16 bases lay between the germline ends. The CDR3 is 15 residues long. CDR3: CASSPYLGAQETQYF. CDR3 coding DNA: TGTGCCAGCAGCCCTTATCTCGGGGCTCAAGAGACCCAGTACTTC.

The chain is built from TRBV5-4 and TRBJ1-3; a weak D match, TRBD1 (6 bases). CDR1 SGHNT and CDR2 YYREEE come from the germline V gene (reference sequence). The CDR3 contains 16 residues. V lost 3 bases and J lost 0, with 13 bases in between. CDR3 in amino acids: CASSSTGDISGNTIYF. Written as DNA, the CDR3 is TGTGCCAGCAGCTCCACCGGGGACATCTCTGGAAACACCATATATTTT.

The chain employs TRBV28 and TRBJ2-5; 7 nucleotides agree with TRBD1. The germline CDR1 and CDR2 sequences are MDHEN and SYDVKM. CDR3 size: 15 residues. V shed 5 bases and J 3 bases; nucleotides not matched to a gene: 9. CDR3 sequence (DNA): TGTGCCAGCAGTAAACAGGGGCGACACGAAGAGACCCAGTACTTC. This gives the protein CASSKQGRHEETQYF.

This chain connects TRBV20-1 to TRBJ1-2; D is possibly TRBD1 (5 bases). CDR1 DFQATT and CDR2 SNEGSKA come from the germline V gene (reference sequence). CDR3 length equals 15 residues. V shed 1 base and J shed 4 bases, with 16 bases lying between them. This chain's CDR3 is CSARAGGLGVYGYTF. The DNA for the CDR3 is TGCAGTGCTAGAGCAGGAGGGCTGGGGGTCTATGGCTACACCTTC.

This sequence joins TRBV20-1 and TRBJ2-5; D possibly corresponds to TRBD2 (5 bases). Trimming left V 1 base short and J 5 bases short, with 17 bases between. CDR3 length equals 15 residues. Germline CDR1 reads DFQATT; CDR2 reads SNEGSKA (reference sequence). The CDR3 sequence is CSARVAGGFGETQYF. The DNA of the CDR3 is TGCAGTGCTAGAGTAGCAGGCGGGTTTGGGGAGACCCAGTACTTC.

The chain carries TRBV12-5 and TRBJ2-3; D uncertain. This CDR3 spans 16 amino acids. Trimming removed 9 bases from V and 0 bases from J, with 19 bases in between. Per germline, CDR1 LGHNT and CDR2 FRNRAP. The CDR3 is CASALSEPASTDTQYF. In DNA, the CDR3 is TGTGCTAGCGCCCTCTCGGAGCCTGCTAGCACAGATACGCAGTATTTT.

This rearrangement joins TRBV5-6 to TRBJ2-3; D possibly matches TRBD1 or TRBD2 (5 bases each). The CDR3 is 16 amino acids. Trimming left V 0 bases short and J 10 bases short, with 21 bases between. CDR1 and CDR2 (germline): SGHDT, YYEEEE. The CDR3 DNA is TGTGCCAGCAGCTTGGAGGCCGGGGCGAAGAACTTTCCGCAGTATTTT. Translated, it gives CASSLEAGAKNFPQYF.

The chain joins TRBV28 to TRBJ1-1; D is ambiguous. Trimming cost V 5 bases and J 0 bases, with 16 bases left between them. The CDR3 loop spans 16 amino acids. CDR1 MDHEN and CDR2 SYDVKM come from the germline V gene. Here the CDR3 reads CASSIEASSMNTEAFF. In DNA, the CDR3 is TGTGCCAGCAGTATAGAGGCCAGCTCCATGAACACTGAAGCTTTCTTT.

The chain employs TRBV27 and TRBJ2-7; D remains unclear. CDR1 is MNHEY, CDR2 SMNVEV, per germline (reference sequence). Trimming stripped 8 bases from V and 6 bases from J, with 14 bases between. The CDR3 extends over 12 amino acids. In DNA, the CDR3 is TGTGCCAGCCCCAATACCCCGATCGAGCAGTACTTC. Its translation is CASPNTPIEQYF.

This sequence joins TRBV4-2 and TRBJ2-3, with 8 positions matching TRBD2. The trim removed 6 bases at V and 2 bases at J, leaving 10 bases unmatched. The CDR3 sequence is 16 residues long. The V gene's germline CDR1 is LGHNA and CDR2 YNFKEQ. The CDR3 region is CASSAFAGGLTDTQYF. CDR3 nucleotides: TGTGCCAGCAGTGCCTTTGCGGGGGGCCTCACAGATACGCAGTATTTT.

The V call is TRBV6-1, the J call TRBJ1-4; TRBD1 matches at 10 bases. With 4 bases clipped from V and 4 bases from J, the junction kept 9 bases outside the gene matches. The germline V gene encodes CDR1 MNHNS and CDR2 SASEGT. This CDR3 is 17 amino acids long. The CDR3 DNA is TGTGCCAGCAGTGCCCGGGACAGGGGACGGAGTAATGAAAAACTGTTTTTT. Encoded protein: CASSARDRGRSNEKLFF.

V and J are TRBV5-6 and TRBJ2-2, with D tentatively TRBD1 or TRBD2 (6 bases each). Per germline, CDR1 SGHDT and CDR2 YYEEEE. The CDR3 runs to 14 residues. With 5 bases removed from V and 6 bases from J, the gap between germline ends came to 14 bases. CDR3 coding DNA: TGTGCCAGCAGTAAATGGGGGGCAGCCGGGGAGCTGTTTTTT. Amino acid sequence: CASSKWGAAGELFF. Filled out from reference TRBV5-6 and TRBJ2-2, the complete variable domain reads DAGVTQSPTHLIKTRGQQVTLRCSPKSGHDTVSWYQQALGQGPQFIFQYYEEEERQRGNFPDRFSGHQFPNYSSELNVNALLLGDSALYLCASSKWGAAGELFFGEGSRLTVL.

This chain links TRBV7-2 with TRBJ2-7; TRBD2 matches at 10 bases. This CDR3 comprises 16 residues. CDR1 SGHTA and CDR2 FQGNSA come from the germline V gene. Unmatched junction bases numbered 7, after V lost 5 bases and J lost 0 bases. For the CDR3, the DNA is TGTGCCAGCAGCATTCGAGCGGGAGGGGGCTCCTACGAGCAGTACTTC. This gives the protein CASSIRAGGGSYEQYF.

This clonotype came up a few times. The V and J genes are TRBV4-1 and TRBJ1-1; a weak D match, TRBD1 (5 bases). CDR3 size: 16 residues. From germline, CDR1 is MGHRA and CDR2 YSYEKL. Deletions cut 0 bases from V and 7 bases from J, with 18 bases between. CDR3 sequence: CASSQDGPAGMIEAFF. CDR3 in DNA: TGCGCCAGCAGCCAAGATGGCCCGGCAGGGATGATTGAAGCTTTCTTT.

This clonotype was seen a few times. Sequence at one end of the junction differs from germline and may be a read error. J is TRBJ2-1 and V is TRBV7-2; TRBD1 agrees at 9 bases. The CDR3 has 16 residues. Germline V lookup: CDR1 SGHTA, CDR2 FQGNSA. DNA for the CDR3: TGTGCCAGCAGCTCGTTGGGACAGGGCGGATCCTTGAAGGGATCCTTC. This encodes CASSSLGQGGSLKGSF.

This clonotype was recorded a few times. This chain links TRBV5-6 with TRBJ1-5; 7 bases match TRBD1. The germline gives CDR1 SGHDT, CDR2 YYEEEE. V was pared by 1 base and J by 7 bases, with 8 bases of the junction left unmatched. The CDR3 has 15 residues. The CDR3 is CASSLIGTAKQPQHF. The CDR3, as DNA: TGTGCCAGCAGCTTGATCGGGACAGCTAAACAGCCCCAGCATTTT.

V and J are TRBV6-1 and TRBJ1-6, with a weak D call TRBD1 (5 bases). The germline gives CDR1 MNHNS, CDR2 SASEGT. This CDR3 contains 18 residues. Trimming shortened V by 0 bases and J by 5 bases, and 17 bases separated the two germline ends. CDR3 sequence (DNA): TGTGCCAGCAGTGAAGCGGGGCGGGTTTTTAGTGATAATTCACCCCTCCACTTT. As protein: CASSEAGRVFSDNSPLHF.

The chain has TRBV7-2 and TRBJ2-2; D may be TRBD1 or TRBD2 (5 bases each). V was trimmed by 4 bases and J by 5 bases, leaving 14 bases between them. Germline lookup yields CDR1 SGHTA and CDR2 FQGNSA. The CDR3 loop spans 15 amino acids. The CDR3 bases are TGTGCCAGCAGCTACACCGGGACGTTAACCGGGGAGCTGTTTTTT. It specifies CASSYTGTLTGELFF.

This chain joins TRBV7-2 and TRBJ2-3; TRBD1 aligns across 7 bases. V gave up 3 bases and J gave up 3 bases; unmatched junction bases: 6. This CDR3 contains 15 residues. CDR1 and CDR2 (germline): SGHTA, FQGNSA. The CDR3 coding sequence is TGTGCCAGCAGCTTGGGGACAGAGACTACAGATACGCAGTATTTT. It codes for CASSLGTETTDTQYF.

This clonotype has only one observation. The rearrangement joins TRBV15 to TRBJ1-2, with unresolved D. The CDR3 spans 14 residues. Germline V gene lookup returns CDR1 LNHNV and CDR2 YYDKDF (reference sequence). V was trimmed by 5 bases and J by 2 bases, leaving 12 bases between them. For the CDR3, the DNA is TGTGCCACCAGCCCAAGGACGGGAAACTATGGCTACACCTTC. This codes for CATSPRTGNYGYTF.

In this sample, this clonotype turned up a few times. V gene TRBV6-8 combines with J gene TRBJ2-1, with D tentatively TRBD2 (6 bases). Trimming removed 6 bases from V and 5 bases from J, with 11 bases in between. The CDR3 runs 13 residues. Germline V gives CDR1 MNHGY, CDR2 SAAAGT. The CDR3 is CASRTWGDNEQFF. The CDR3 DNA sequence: TGTGCCAGCAGAACCTGGGGGGACAATGAGCAGTTCTTC.

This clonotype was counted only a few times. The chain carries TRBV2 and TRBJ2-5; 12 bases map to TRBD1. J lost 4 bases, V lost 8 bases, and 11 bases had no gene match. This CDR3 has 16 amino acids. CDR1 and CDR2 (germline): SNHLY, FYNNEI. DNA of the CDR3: TGTGCCAGCGGTGGGACAGGGGGCTTAGGAAGAGAGACCCAGTACTTC. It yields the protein CASGGTGGLGRETQYF.

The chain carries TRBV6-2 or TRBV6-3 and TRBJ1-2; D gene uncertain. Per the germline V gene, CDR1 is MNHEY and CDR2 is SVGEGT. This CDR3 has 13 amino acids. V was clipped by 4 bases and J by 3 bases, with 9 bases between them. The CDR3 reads CASSSPSDYGYTF. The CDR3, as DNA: TGTGCCAGCAGTTCACCAAGCGACTATGGCTACACCTTC.

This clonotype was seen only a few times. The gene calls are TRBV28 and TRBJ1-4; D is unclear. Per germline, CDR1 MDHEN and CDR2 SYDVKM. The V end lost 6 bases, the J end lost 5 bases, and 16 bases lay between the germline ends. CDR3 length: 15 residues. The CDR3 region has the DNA TGTGCCAGCAGGCGTCACCGGGCCCGAAATGAAAAACTGTTTTTT. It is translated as CASRRHRARNEKLFF.

The CDR3 DNA reads TGTGCCAGCAGCTTACGTCGGGGACAATCCTACGAGCAGTACTTC. It yields the protein CASSLRRGQSYEQYF. This rearrangement joins TRBV7-9 to TRBJ2-7, with D tentatively TRBD1 (6 bases). The CDR3 is 15 amino acids. The germline V gene has CDR1 SEHNR and CDR2 FQNEAQ (reference sequence). V was shortened by 2 bases and J by 1 base, with 12 bases between the two germline ends.

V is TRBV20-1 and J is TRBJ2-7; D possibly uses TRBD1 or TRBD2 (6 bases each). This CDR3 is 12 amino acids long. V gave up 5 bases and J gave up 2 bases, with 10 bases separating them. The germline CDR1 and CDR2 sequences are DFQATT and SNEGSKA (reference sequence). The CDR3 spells CSAGGTPYEQYF. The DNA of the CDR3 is TGCAGTGCTGGGGGGACACCCTACGAGCAGTACTTC.